This TCR beta chain was sequenced during a study of blood T cell repertoires in COVID-19. Clones were sequenced by immunoSEQ multiplex PCR, and TCRdb holds only the in-frame ones, with some missing. The table records 150,000 to 170,000 clones, roughly 84% of them present only once. Enrolled during active infection, Seattle patients were then followed longitudinally. This CDR3 contains 13 residues. The V gene's germline CDR1 is GTSNPN and CDR2 SVGIG (reference sequence). Losses at the gene ends were 8 bases for V and 9 bases for J; bases not matched to a gene: 12. The TCR comes from a woman aged 60 to 75 with COVID-19, enrolled during active disease. Sequenced input: peripheral blood. The chain employs TRBV30 and TRBJ2-1; 8 positions match TRBD2. The DNA for the CDR3 is TGTGCCGGAAAGACGGGGGGGCGGCGTGAGCAGTTCTTC. Translated: CAGKTGGRREQFF.